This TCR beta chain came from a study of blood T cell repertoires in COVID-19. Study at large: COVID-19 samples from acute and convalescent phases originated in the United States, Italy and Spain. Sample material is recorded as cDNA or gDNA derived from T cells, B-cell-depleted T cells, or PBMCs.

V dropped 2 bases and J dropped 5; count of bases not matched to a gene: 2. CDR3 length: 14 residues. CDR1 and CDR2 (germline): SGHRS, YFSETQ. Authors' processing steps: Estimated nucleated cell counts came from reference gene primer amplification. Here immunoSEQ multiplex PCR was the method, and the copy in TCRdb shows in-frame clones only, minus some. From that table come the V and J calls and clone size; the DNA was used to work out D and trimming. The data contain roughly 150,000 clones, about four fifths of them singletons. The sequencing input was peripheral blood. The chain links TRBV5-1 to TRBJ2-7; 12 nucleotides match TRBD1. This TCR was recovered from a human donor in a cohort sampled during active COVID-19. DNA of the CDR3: TGCGCCAGCAGCTTCGGGACAGGGGGCCACGAGCAGTACTTC. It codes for CASSFGTGGHEQYF.